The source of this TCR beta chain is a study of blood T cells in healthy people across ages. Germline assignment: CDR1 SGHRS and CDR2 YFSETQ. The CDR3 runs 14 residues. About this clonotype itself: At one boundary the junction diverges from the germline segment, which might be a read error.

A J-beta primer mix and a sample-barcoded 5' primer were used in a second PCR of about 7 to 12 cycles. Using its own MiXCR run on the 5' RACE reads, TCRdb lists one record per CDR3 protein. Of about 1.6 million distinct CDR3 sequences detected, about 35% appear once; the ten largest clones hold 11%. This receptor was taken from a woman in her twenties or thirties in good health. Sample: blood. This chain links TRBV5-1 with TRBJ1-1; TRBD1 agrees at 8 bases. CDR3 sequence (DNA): TGCGTCAGCAGCCCTGACAGGGGTTACACTGAAGCTTTCTTT. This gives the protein CVSSPDRGYTEAFF.